This T cell receptor (beta chain) was sequenced for a study of Ad26.COV2.S vaccination and SARS-CoV-2 variants. Points from the study as a whole: Measurement of non-spike TCR breadth gave similar results in vaccine and placebo recipients. Quantification of TCR breadth and depth may have yielded underestimates of total T cell responses.

Data came from immunoSEQ multiplex PCR; TCRdb stores just in-frame clones and leaves some out. The sample contains 400,000 to 450,000 clones, 80% to 95% of which appear only once. Treatment of the sample: some 20 received Ad26.COV2.S at low or high dose, single or two shots; about five received placebo; per-sample allocation not given. Following the first vaccine or placebo injection, samples were taken on day 63. An Ad26 vector expressing Wuhan-strain SARS-CoV-2 spike constituted the vaccine. Worth noting for this clone: Its antigen is not known.

Trimming took off 8 bases at V and 8 bases at J, with 13 bases between the two ends. This CDR3 is built from 12 residues. Germline loops: CDR1 KGHSH, CDR2 LQKENI. V is TRBV18 and J is TRBJ2-1; tentatively, D is TRBD2 (6 bases). The material sequenced was peripheral blood, taken in a trial of Ad26.COV2.S vaccine versus placebo. The TCR was taken from a person between 18 and 59 years old who received the Ad26.COV2.S COVID-19 vaccine or a placebo. The CDR3 DNA sequence: TGTGCCAGCCTACGGGAGAGCGATGAGCAGTTCTTC. Protein product: CASLRESDEQFF.